These 29 T cell receptor beta chains originate from one sample sequenced in a study of cytomegalovirus exposure and HLA in healthy donors. The primer mix had 60 Vbeta and 13 Jbeta primers. Produced via immunoSEQ multiplex PCR; TCRdb's table is partial and in-frame only. The sample contains roughly 130,000 clones, roughly 8.3% of which appear only once. The material sequenced was PBMCs. These receptors were collected from a man aged 35 to 55 in good health and CMV-seronegative.

The chain uses TRBV6-1 and TRBJ2-7; TRBD1 matches at 9 bases. The CDR3 is 14 residues long. The junction had 5 bases not matched to a gene; V was cut back by 5 bases and J by 3 bases. Germline CDR1 reads MNHNS; CDR2 reads SASEGT. The CDR3 region has the DNA TGTGCCAGCAGTCCGTCGGGACAGGGCTACGAGCAGTACTTC. Encoded protein: CASSPSGQGYEQYF.

The V and J genes are TRBV5-1 and TRBJ2-3, with 9 bases that match TRBD2. This CDR3 spans 16 amino acids. Trimming took 5 bases from V and 8 from J; bases not matched to a gene: 15. Germline CDR1 is SGHRS and CDR2 is YFSETQ. The CDR3 spells CASSLTGGGVVSTQYF. CDR3 nucleotides: TGCGCCAGCAGTTTGACCGGCGGGGGGGTAGTCAGTACGCAGTATTTT.

The chain joins TRBV6-4 to TRBJ1-3; tentatively, D is TRBD1 (6 bases). V gave up 5 bases and J gave up 0 bases, with 14 bases separating them. CDR3 length: 16 amino acids. The germline V gene encodes CDR1 MRHNA and CDR2 SNTAGT. In DNA form, the CDR3 reads TGTGCCAGCAGTTACGGGACACCTAACTCTGGAAACACCATATATTTT. Its protein product is CASSYGTPNSGNTIYF.

This clone showed up just a few times. The chain couples TRBV4-1 to TRBJ1-2; tentatively, D is TRBD1 (6 bases). The V gene's germline CDR1 is MGHRA and CDR2 YSYEKL. V was shortened by 0 bases and J by 4 bases, with 15 bases between the two germline ends. CDR3 length: 16 residues. CDR3 in amino acids: CASSQDRGGHIYGYTF. CDR3 in DNA: TGCGCCAGCAGCCAAGATAGGGGGGGCCACATCTATGGCTACACCTTC.

This clone showed up just a few times. The chain joins TRBV6-5 to TRBJ1-1; tentative D call: TRBD1 (5 bases). The germline CDR1 and CDR2 sequences are MNHEY and SVGAGI. Trimming left V 6 bases short and J 0 bases short, with 14 bases between. The CDR3 loop spans 15 amino acids. In DNA, the CDR3 is TGTGCCAGCAGAGTAGAGGACACCTTGAACACTGAAGCTTTCTTT. Amino acids: CASRVEDTLNTEAFF.

This clone was counted between two and nine times. CDR3 coding DNA: TGTGCCAGCAGTGAATCTCCGGGCACAGATACGCAGTATTTT. Amino acid sequence: CASSESPGTDTQYF. The chain carries TRBV6-4 and TRBJ2-3; D gene ambiguous. Trimming removed 3 bases from V and 1 base from J, with 8 bases in between. The germline V gene has CDR1 MRHNA and CDR2 SNTAGT. The CDR3 extends over 14 amino acids.

This clone was recorded once. This chain connects TRBV28 to TRBJ2-1; no definite D call. The V end lost 3 bases, the J end lost 3 bases, and 12 bases lay between the germline ends. Germline CDR1 is MDHEN and CDR2 is SYDVKM. This CDR3 contains 15 residues. CDR3 sequence reads: CASSFSGLGYNEQFF. The CDR3 nucleotides read TGTGCCAGCAGTTTCTCGGGTTTGGGCTACAATGAGCAGTTCTTC.

A few counts support this clone. The rearrangement links TRBV27 to TRBJ2-1; D is perhaps TRBD1 (6 bases). Per the germline V gene, CDR1 is MNHEY and CDR2 is SMNVEV (reference sequence). Trimming removed 0 bases at V and 4 bases at J, with 10 bases between. CDR3 size: 15 residues. DNA for the CDR3: TGTGCCAGCAGTTTATCGGTTGGGACATACAATGAGCAGTTCTTC. Residues: CASSLSVGTYNEQFF.

As regards this clone: The junction departs from germline at one end; a sequencing error may be responsible. The same CDR3 is also encoded by other DNA sequences in this sample. The chain couples TRBV28 to TRBJ2-1, with 9 bases that match TRBD2. The CDR3 is made up of 17 amino acids. In germline, CDR1 is MDHEN, CDR2 SYDVKM. The CDR3, as DNA: TGTGCCATTCACCGTGGGGCGGGGGGGTCCCCCTACAATGAACAGTTCTTC. It specifies CAIHRGAGGSPYNEQFF.

The chain carries TRBV28 and TRBJ1-1; D ambiguous. V gave up 3 bases and J gave up 1 base, with 12 bases separating them. Germline CDR1 is MDHEN and CDR2 is SYDVKM. The CDR3 runs 15 residues. Here the CDR3 reads CASSFGQAGNTEAFF. The CDR3 DNA is TGTGCCAGCAGTTTTGGTCAGGCAGGGAACACTGAAGCTTTCTTT.

This clone has just a few counts. The V and J genes are TRBV5-6 and TRBJ2-4; maybe TRBD2 (5 bases). CDR3 length: 16 residues. The V gene lost 2 bases and the J gene lost 0 bases, with 12 bases spanning the gap. CDR1 SGHDT and CDR2 YYEEEE come from the germline V gene. CDR3 bases: TGTGCCAGCAGCTTAGGGTTCGGACTAGCCAAAAACATTCAGTACTTC. Protein product: CASSLGFGLAKNIQYF.

In its sample, this clone was seen a few times. The chain couples TRBV2 to TRBJ2-5; D gene uncertain. Germline lookup yields CDR1 SNHLY and CDR2 FYNNEI. This CDR3 is 14 amino acids long. V gave up 1 base and J gave up 4 bases, with 10 bases separating them. CDR3 sequence (DNA): TGTGCCAGCAGTGAAGGACTTGCCCCAGAGACCCAGTACTTC. Protein: CASSEGLAPETQYF. The variable domain in full, with the rest retrieved from reference TRBV2 and TRBJ2-5, is EPEVTQTPSHQVTQMGQEVILRCVPISNHLYFYWYRQILGQKVEFLVSFYNNEISEKSEIFDDQFSVERPDGSNFTLKIRSTKLEDSAMYFCASSEGLAPETQYFGPGTRLLVL.

The chain is built from TRBV21-1 and TRBJ1-5; the tabulated D call, TRBD1, remains unverified against the DNA. TRBV21-1 represents a pseudogene. The CDR3 totals 19 residues. The DNA of the CDR3 is TGTGCCAGCAGCAAAGGGGTACGTCCCCGATCGACAAGCAATCAGCCCCAGCATTTT. It encodes CASSKGVRPRSTSNQPQHF.

This clone was picked up a small number of times. This chain links TRBV5-6 with TRBJ2-1, with D maybe TRBD1 (6 bases). Trimming pared 1 base from V and 5 bases from J, leaving 16 bases between. The V gene's germline CDR1 is SGHDT and CDR2 YYEEEE. The CDR3 is 16 residues long. In DNA form, the CDR3 reads TGTGCCAGCAGCTTGTCCGGGACAAACCCTAACAATGAGCAGTTCTTC. Its protein is CASSLSGTNPNNEQFF.

The V and J genes are TRBV14 and TRBJ1-1; 7 bases are shared with TRBD1. Germline values: CDR1 SGHDN, CDR2 FVKESK. The V gene end was trimmed by 0 bases and the J gene end by 0 bases; junction bases not matched to a gene: 10. The length of the CDR3 is 18 residues. The CDR3: CASSQDDQTGIMNTEAFF. The CDR3 nucleotides are TGTGCCAGCAGCCAAGATGATCAGACAGGGATTATGAACACTGAAGCTTTCTTT.

In its sample, this clone was seen a few times. V and J are TRBV6-5 and TRBJ2-7; 7 bases are shared with TRBD1. Unmatched junction bases numbered 6, after V lost 0 bases and J lost 4 bases. The length of the CDR3 is 15 residues. CDR1 MNHEY and CDR2 SVGAGI come from the germline V gene. CDR3 in amino acids: CASSYSSRGWYEQYF. DNA for the CDR3: TGTGCCAGCAGTTACTCGAGCAGGGGGTGGTACGAGCAGTACTTC.

The V gene is TRBV6-1, the J gene TRBJ2-5; D unresolved. This CDR3 is 15 amino acids long. The germline V gene encodes CDR1 MNHNS and CDR2 SASEGT. V was trimmed by 6 bases and J by 2 bases, leaving 16 bases between them. CDR3 nucleotides: TGTGCCAGCAGCCTAAACCCAGGCGAGCAAGAGACCCAGTACTTC. The encoded protein is CASSLNPGEQETQYF.

The rearrangement links TRBV2 to TRBJ2-1, with TRBD1 identical over 7 bases. The germline CDR1 and CDR2 sequences are SNHLY and FYNNEI. This CDR3 has 16 residues. Trimming at V came to 2 bases and at J to 4 bases, leaving 8 bases not matched to a gene. CDR3 residues: CASSETGTATYNEQFF. The CDR3 nucleotides are TGTGCCAGCAGTGAAACAGGGACAGCTACTTACAATGAGCAGTTCTTC.

To note about this clone: One junction end does not reproduce the germline sequence, and a read error may be involved. The chain combines TRBV2 with TRBJ1-5, with TRBD1 identical over 7 bases. This CDR3 comprises 16 residues. Germline V gene data show CDR1 as SNHLY and CDR2 as FYNNEI. CDR3 in amino acids: CASSPEQGRGNQSQHF. CDR3 in DNA: TGTGCCAGCAGTCCCGAACAGGGGAGAGGCAATCAGTCCCAGCATTTT.

This clone has just a few counts. The chain joins TRBV12-5 to TRBJ2-7; a possible D gene is TRBD2 (5 bases). The CDR3 is made up of 15 amino acids. The germline V gene has CDR1 LGHNT and CDR2 FRNRAP. Trimming stripped 2 bases from V and 4 bases from J, with 15 bases between. CDR3 loop: CASGLTAGSPYEQYF. The CDR3 nucleotides read TGTGCTAGTGGTTTGACCGCGGGCTCACCATACGAGCAGTACTTC.

A few counts support this clone. The gene calls are TRBV27 and TRBJ2-1; 12 bases match TRBD1. The CDR3 is 14 residues long. The ends lost 2 bases at V and 8 bases at J; junction bases unmatched: 1. Germline lookup yields CDR1 MNHEY and CDR2 SMNVEV (reference sequence). Here the CDR3 DNA reads TGTGCCAGCAGTTTAGGGACAGGGGGCCATGAGCAGTTCTTC. Translation: CASSLGTGGHEQFF.

The table lists this clone with a few counts. The chain is built from TRBV5-4 and TRBJ2-5, with 7 bases lining up with TRBD1. Germline CDR1 and CDR2: SGHNT and YYREEE (reference sequence). CDR3 length equals 14 residues. Trimming at V came to 2 bases and at J to 5 bases, leaving 6 bases not matched to a gene. The CDR3 loop is CASSFRGLEETQYF. The CDR3 bases are TGTGCCAGCAGCTTCAGGGGGTTGGAGGAGACCCAGTACTTC.

The rearrangement uses TRBV5-4 and TRBJ2-5, with 10 bases identical to TRBD1. The CDR3 is made up of 15 amino acids. Germline V gene sequence: CDR1 SGHNT, CDR2 YYREEE (reference sequence). After removal of 0 bases from V and 5 bases from J, the junction contained 4 bases not matched to a gene. The CDR3 is CASSLAQGQGETQYF. CDR3 sequence (DNA): TGTGCCAGCAGCTTGGCCCAGGGACAGGGGGAGACCCAGTACTTC.

This clone was detected only a few times. V and J are TRBV19 and TRBJ2-2; a possible D gene is TRBD2 (6 bases). Trimming took 5 bases from V and 6 from J, leaving 16 bases between them. The germline V gene has CDR1 LNHDA and CDR2 SQIVND (reference sequence). This CDR3 is 15 amino acids long. CDR3 sequence: CASSRAGTLAGELFF. In nucleotides, the CDR3 is TGTGCCAGTAGTCGGGCAGGGACTCTCGCCGGGGAGCTGTTTTTT.

This clone was found a few times. The chain carries TRBV4-3 and TRBJ2-7; 12 bases are a match to TRBD2. With V trimmed by 0 bases and J by 4 bases, 10 bases remained unmatched. The CDR3 spans 18 residues. Germline lookup yields CDR1 LGHNA and CDR2 YSLEER. This chain's CDR3 is CASSQDRGTSGGLYEQYF. DNA of the CDR3: TGCGCCAGCAGCCAAGATCGGGGAACTAGCGGGGGGTTATACGAGCAGTACTTC.

In this sample, this clone turned up many times. V gene TRBV19 combines with J gene TRBJ1-2; D is ambiguous. V lost 2 bases, J lost 7 bases, and 17 bases lay in between. The germline V gene encodes CDR1 LNHDA and CDR2 SQIVND (reference sequence). This CDR3 comprises 15 residues. The CDR3 sequence: CASSIILGTRVGYTF. CDR3 bases: TGTGCCAGTAGTATAATTCTGGGTACGCGGGTTGGCTACACCTTC.

This clone was seen only a few times. The chain has TRBV6-1 and TRBJ1-4, with no clear D. Germline CDR1 MNHNS, CDR2 SASEGT. This CDR3 spans 12 amino acids. Trimming left V 4 bases short and J 5 bases short, with 5 bases between. The CDR3 loop is CASSVQNEKLFF. DNA for the CDR3: TGTGCCAGCAGTGTCCAGAATGAAAAACTGTTTTTT.

The chain employs TRBV25-1 and TRBJ2-2; 8 bases match TRBD1. This CDR3 is built from 18 residues. Trimming took 1 base from V and 4 from J; bases not matched to a gene: 11. Germline CDR1 MGHDK, CDR2 SYGVNS. The CDR3 loop is CASSESMGQVISTGELFF. CDR3 nucleotides: TGTGCCAGCAGTGAATCGATGGGACAGGTTATCAGCACCGGGGAGCTGTTTTTT.

This clone has only a few counts. This chain links TRBV7-9 with TRBJ1-4, with D possibly TRBD1 on 5 matching bases. Germline V CDR1 and CDR2: SEHNR, FQNEAQ (reference sequence). CDR3 length equals 16 residues. Trimming took off 1 base at V and 0 bases at J, with 9 bases between the two ends. The CDR3 nucleotides are TGTGCCAGCAGCTTAGTAGGGGTGCCAACTAATGAAAAACTGTTTTTT. Encoded protein: CASSLVGVPTNEKLFF.